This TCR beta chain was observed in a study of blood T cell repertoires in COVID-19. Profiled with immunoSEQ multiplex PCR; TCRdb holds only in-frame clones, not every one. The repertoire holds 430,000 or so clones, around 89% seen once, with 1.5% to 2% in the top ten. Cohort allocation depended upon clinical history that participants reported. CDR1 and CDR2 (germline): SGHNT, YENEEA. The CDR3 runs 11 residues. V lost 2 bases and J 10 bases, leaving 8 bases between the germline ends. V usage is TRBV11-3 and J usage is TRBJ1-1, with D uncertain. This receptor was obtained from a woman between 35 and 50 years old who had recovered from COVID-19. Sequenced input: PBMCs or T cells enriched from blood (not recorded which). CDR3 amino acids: CASSLRERAFF. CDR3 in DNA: TGTGCCAGCAGCTTACGCGAAAGAGCTTTCTTT.